The present entry profiles one T cell receptor beta chain with its context. What it binds is unknown. These data belong to a study of shared clonotypes between healthy human individuals. The donors, healthy adults who were HIV-negative, had experienced no recent acute infections or vaccinations. In the original analysis: ImmunoSEQ yielded junction-only sequences lacking quality scores, so filtering differed. Assay used: immunoSEQ multiplex PCR; TCRdb lists only in-frame clones, some missing. V and J calls and clone size are copied from that table; D and trimming were computed from the DNA. This sample has 800,000 to 1,200,000 clones; about 84% occur once, and the top ten carry under 0.6%. The ends were cut back, 4 bases at V and 0 bases at J, with 12 bases in the middle. The CDR3 sequence is 15 residues long. The germline gives CDR1 SGHNT, CDR2 YYREEE (reference sequence). Study-wide results and caveats: Four donors shared approximately 5% of their naive CD4 clonotypes.

The J gene is TRBJ2-3, the V gene TRBV5-4, with D maybe TRBD1 (6 bases). The TCR comes from a man younger than 35 in good health. Some clones in this sample may be carry-over from other donors' samples. Sequenced: memory CD4+ T cells from PBMCs. Subset of the sample: CD45RA-negative fraction. CDR3 coding DNA: TGTGCCAGCAGCCGGGACACTTCTAGCACAGATACGCAGTATTTT. It yields the protein CASSRDTSSTDTQYF.